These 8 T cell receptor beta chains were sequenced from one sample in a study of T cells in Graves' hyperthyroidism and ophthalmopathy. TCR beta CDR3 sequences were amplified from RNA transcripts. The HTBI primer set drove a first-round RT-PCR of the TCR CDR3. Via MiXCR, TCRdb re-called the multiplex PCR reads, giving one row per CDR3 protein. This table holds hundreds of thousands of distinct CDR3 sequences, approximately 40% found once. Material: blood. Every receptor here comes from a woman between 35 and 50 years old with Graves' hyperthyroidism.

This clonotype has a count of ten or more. CDR3 in amino acids: CASSLTPREAFF. The CDR3 DNA reads TGTGCCAGCAGCTTGACCCCCCGAGAAGCTTTCTTT. The chain recombines TRBV7-9 with TRBJ1-1; D unresolved. Germline V gives CDR1 SEHNR, CDR2 FQNEAQ (reference sequence). Trimming removed 3 bases at V and 8 bases at J, with 10 bases between. This CDR3 spans 12 amino acids.

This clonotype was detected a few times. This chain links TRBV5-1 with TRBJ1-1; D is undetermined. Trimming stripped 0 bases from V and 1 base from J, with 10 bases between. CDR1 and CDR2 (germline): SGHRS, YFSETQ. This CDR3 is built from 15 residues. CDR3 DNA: TGCGCCAGCAGCTTGGTCGAGGCAGGGAACACTGAAGCTTTCTTT. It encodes CASSLVEAGNTEAFF. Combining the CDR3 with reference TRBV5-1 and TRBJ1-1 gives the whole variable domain KAGVTQTPRYLIKTRGQQVTLSCSPISGHRSVSWYQQTPGQGLQFLFEYFSETQRNKGNFPGRFSGRQFSNSRSEMNVSTLELGDSALYLCASSLVEAGNTEAFFGQGTRLTVV.

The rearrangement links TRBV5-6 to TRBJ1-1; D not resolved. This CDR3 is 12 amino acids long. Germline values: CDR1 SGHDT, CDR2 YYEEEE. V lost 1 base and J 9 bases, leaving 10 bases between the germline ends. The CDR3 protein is CASSLSITKAFF. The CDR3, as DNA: TGTGCCAGCAGCTTGAGTATCACAAAAGCTTTCTTT.

The CDR3 region is CSAIVPYAHYGYTF. Here the CDR3 DNA reads TGCAGTGCTATAGTCCCATATGCACACTATGGCTACACCTTC. This chain uses TRBV20-1 with TRBJ1-2, with D unclear. V was trimmed by 4 bases and J by 3 bases, leaving 15 bases between them. The CDR3 has 14 residues. Germline CDR1 and CDR2: DFQATT and SNEGSKA (reference sequence).

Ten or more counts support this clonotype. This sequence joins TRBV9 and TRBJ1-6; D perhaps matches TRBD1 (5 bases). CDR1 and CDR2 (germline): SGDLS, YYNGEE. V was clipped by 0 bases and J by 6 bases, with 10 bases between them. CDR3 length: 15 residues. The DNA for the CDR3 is TGTGCCAGCAGCGTAGAGGGGTTAAGTAATTCACCCCTCCACTTT. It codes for CASSVEGLSNSPLHF. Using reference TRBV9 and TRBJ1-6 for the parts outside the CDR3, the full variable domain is DSGVTQTPKHLITATGQRVTLRCSPRSGDLSVYWYQQSLDQGLQFLIQYYNGEERAKGNILERFSAQQFPDLHSELNLSSLELGDSALYFCASSVEGLSNSPLHFGNGTRLTVT.

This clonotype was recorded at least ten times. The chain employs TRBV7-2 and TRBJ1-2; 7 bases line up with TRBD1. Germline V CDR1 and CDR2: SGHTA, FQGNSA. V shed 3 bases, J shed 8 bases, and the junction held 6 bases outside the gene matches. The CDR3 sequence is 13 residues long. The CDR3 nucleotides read TGTGCCAGCAGCTTGTCCGGGACAGAAGGCTACACCTTC. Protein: CASSLSGTEGYTF.

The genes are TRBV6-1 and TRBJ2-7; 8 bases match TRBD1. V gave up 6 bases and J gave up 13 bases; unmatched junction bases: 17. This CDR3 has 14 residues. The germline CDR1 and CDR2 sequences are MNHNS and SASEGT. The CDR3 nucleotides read TGTGCCAGCAGCGAATTTGACTCCGGGACAGGACCTTACTTC. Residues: CASSEFDSGTGPYF.

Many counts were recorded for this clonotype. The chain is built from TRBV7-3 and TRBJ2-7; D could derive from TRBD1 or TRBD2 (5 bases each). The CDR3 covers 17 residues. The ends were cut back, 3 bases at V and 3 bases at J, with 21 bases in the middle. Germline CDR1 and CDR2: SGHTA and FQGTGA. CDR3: CASSFRPLRDGDYEQYF. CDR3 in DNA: TGTGCCAGCAGCTTTCGACCCCTCCGGGACGGCGACTACGAGCAGTACTTC.